These 25 T cell receptor beta chains came from one sample sequenced in a study of blood T cell repertoires in COVID-19. Measured with immunoSEQ multiplex PCR; TCRdb has only the in-frame clones, and not every one. The data show nearly 250,000 clones, with 70% to 90% seen just once and 0.87% held by the top ten. The sequenced sample was PBMCs or T cells enriched from blood (not recorded which). All receptors derive from a man aged 50 to 59 who had been exposed to COVID-19.

This clone was recorded once. The chain recombines TRBV28 with TRBJ1-6; D gene ambiguous. V was pared by 6 bases and J by 0 bases, with 12 bases between. CDR1 MDHEN and CDR2 SYDVKM come from the germline V gene. This CDR3 comprises 16 residues. This CDR3 is CASSEGGSSYNSPLHF. The CDR3, as DNA: TGTGCCAGCAGCGAGGGAGGTAGCTCCTATAATTCACCCCTCCACTTT.

The gene calls are TRBV28 and TRBJ1-6, with TRBD1 as a possible D gene (6 bases). The CDR3 covers 12 residues. Germline CDR1 MDHEN, CDR2 SYDVKM. V was pared by 6 bases and J by 9 bases, with 9 bases between. The CDR3 coding sequence is TGTGCCAGCAGCCGGGGGGCTTCACCCCTCCACTTT. It yields the protein CASSRGASPLHF. Combining the CDR3 with reference TRBV28 and TRBJ1-6 gives the whole variable domain DVKVTQSSRYLVKRTGEKVFLECVQDMDHENMFWYRQDPGLGLRLIYFSYDVKMKEKGDIPEGYSVSREKKERFSLILESASTNQTSMYLCASSRGASPLHFGNGTRLTVT.

The chain links TRBV15 to TRBJ1-6; D gene uncertain. The CDR3 has 13 residues. The germline V and J ends were trimmed by 1 base and 8 bases, with 6 bases remaining between them. Germline V gene sequence: CDR1 LNHNV, CDR2 YYDKDF (reference sequence). The CDR3 sequence is CATSRAEDSPLHF. CDR3 DNA sequence: TGTGCCACCAGCAGAGCGGAGGATTCACCCCTCCACTTT.

This rearrangement joins TRBV10-2 to TRBJ1-5, with TRBD1 as a possible D gene (6 bases). V lost 6 bases and J lost 3, with 12 bases in between. The CDR3 covers 14 residues. CDR1 WSHSY and CDR2 SAAADI come from the germline V gene. This CDR3 is CASSVTGSNQPQHF. In DNA, the CDR3 is TGCGCCAGCAGCGTAACAGGGTCCAATCAGCCCCAGCATTTT.

The rearrangement uses TRBV6-1 and TRBJ2-7; D uncertain. The CDR3 is 17 residues long. From germline, CDR1 is MNHNS and CDR2 SASEGT. With 3 bases removed from V and 4 bases from J, the gap between germline ends came to 22 bases. The CDR3 protein is CASSEVASPNYYYEQYF. DNA of the CDR3: TGTGCCAGCAGTGAGGTAGCCTCACCGAACTATTATTACGAGCAGTACTTC.

The chain couples TRBV19 to TRBJ2-1; tentatively, D is TRBD2 (6 bases). Germline-derived CDR1 and CDR2 are LNHDA and SQIVND (reference sequence). The CDR3 sequence is 14 residues long. Trimming removed 9 bases from V and 4 bases from J, with 16 bases in between. CDR3 in amino acids: CASIRRGRYNEQFF. In DNA, the CDR3 is TGTGCCAGCATACGGAGGGGACGGTACAATGAGCAGTTCTTC.

The rearrangement links TRBV10-3 to TRBJ1-1, with D possibly being TRBD1 (6 bases). Looked up from germline, CDR1 is ENHRY and CDR2 is SYGVKD. V lost 8 bases and J 3 bases, leaving 10 bases between the germline ends. The CDR3 has 12 residues. The DNA for the CDR3 is TGTGCCATCGGGTCAGGGGACACTGAAGCTTTCTTT. Translating it yields CAIGSGDTEAFF.

J is TRBJ2-4 and V is TRBV15; 9 nucleotides match TRBD2. This CDR3 region has 20 residues. Trimming cost V 1 base and J 2 bases; bases outside gene matches: 15. CDR1 LNHNV and CDR2 YYDKDF come from the germline V gene (reference sequence). The CDR3 here is CATSRVGASGIWSSKNIQYF. In DNA, the CDR3 is TGTGCCACCAGCAGAGTGGGGGCTAGCGGGATTTGGTCCTCCAAAAACATTCAGTACTTC.

The chain uses TRBV5-1 and TRBJ1-1; no clear D. Trimming removed 4 bases at V and 1 base at J, with 11 bases between. Germline CDR1 SGHRS, CDR2 YFSETQ. The CDR3 is 14 amino acids. The CDR3 sequence is CASSLGEGNTEAFF. Written as DNA, the CDR3 is TGCGCCAGCAGCCTGGGAGAGGGGAACACTGAAGCTTTCTTT.

This sequence joins TRBV9 and TRBJ1-1; 7 bases line up with TRBD1. With V trimmed by 0 bases and J by 10 bases, 18 bases remained unmatched. The CDR3 consists of 17 residues. Per germline, CDR1 SGDLS and CDR2 YYNGEE. The CDR3, as DNA: TGTGCCAGCAGCGTAGGGCAGAGTGGAGGGGGCGCGATGGGAGCTTTCTTT. This translates into CASSVGQSGGGAMGAFF.

V gene TRBV7-9 combines with J gene TRBJ1-4; D not certain. Looked up from germline, CDR1 is SEHNR and CDR2 is FQNEAQ (reference sequence). The V and J ends lost 3 bases and 8 bases respectively, with 16 bases between them. This CDR3 spans 15 amino acids. CDR3 bases: TGTGCCAGCAGCTTTTTCGATACGGGTCAGGAAAAACTGTTTTTT. Translation gives CASSFFDTGQEKLFF.

The chain combines TRBV6-5 with TRBJ1-1, with D tentatively TRBD1 (6 bases). Trimming left V 2 bases short and J 4 bases short, with 17 bases between. The germline V gene has CDR1 MNHEY and CDR2 SVGAGI. The CDR3 contains 16 residues. Here the CDR3 reads CASSYHKTGGGTEAFF. The DNA for the CDR3 is TGTGCCAGCAGTTACCACAAGACAGGTGGGGGCACTGAAGCTTTCTTT.

The V call is TRBV5-1, the J call TRBJ2-5, with 7 bases matching TRBD1. This CDR3 spans 15 amino acids. Germline CDR1 is SGHRS and CDR2 is YFSETQ. After removal of 0 bases from V and 4 bases from J, the junction contained 6 bases not matched to a gene. The chain's CDR3 is CASSLGQGSGETQYF. The CDR3 coding sequence is TGCGCCAGCAGCTTGGGACAGGGAAGTGGAGAGACCCAGTACTTC.

This rearrangement joins TRBV5-6 to TRBJ2-7; 9 nucleotides agree with TRBD1. Trimming removed 4 bases from V and 2 bases from J; junction bases left unmatched: 4. This CDR3 has 14 residues. Germline V lookup: CDR1 SGHDT, CDR2 YYEEEE. The CDR3 sequence is CASSATGGAYEQYV. The CDR3 DNA follows: TGTGCCAGCAGCGCAACAGGGGGCGCCTACGAGCAGTACGTC.

The rearrangement uses TRBV28 and TRBJ1-3, with 7 bases identical to TRBD1. The CDR3 length is 15 residues. Germline CDR1 MDHEN, CDR2 SYDVKM. Trimming took 8 bases from V and 9 from J; bases not matched to a gene: 16. CDR3 sequence reads: CASRDSNNRGGTIYF. The CDR3 DNA reads TGTGCCAGCCGAGACTCCAATAACAGGGGCGGCACCATATATTTT. Filled out from reference TRBV28 and TRBJ1-3, the complete variable domain reads DVKVTQSSRYLVKRTGEKVFLECVQDMDHENMFWYRQDPGLGLRLIYFSYDVKMKEKGDIPEGYSVSREKKERFSLILESASTNQTSMYLCASRDSNNRGGTIYFGEGSWLTVV.

This rearrangement joins TRBV4-2 to TRBJ2-5, with 8 positions matching TRBD2. V lost 0 bases and J lost 2; bases outside the gene matches: 8. The germline V gene has CDR1 LGHNA and CDR2 YNFKEQ. The CDR3 is made up of 17 amino acids. CDR3 DNA: TGTGCCAGCAGCCAAGATCCAGCGGGAGCACGGCAAGAGACCCAGTACTTC. As protein: CASSQDPAGARQETQYF.

The rearrangement uses TRBV12-5 and TRBJ2-2, with D maybe TRBD1 (5 bases). The CDR3 is made up of 14 amino acids. Germline-derived CDR1 and CDR2 are LGHNT and FRNRAP. Trimming took 7 bases from V and 4 from J, leaving 13 bases between them. The CDR3 is CASVLGQPTGELFF. The CDR3 DNA sequence: TGTGCTAGTGTCTTGGGGCAGCCCACCGGGGAGCTGTTTTTT.

The chain employs TRBV2 and TRBJ1-1; tentatively, D is TRBD1 (6 bases). This CDR3 contains 14 residues. The germline CDR1 and CDR2 sequences are SNHLY and FYNNEI. Trimming left V 3 bases short and J 4 bases short, with 12 bases between. CDR3 sequence reads: CASSEVGGVTEAFF. DNA of the CDR3: TGTGCCAGCAGTGAGGTAGGGGGGGTCACTGAAGCTTTCTTT.

This clone was seen a single time. This chain links TRBV13 with TRBJ2-1; D call uncertain. The CDR3 length is 14 residues. Germline V gene lookup returns CDR1 PRHDT and CDR2 FYEKMQ (reference sequence). Deletions cut 4 bases from V and 4 bases from J, with 11 bases between. DNA for the CDR3: TGTGCCAGCAGCTCGCGGTGGGTTTACAATGAGCAGTTCTTC. This translates into CASSSRWVYNEQFF.

This clone was recorded many times. The J gene is TRBJ1-2, the V gene TRBV6-1; perhaps TRBD1 as D (5 bases). Trimming stripped 0 bases from V and 8 bases from J, with 10 bases between. Germline-derived CDR1 and CDR2 are MNHNS and SASEGT. CDR3 length: 13 amino acids. CDR3 protein: CASSEALRGGYTF. The CDR3 DNA follows: TGTGCCAGCAGTGAAGCGCTTCGGGGGGGCTACACCTTC.

The genes are TRBV20-1 and TRBJ2-5, with D unclear. The CDR3 runs to 11 residues. V was cut by 3 bases and J by 5 bases, with 7 bases left in between. CDR1 and CDR2 (germline): DFQATT, SNEGSKA (reference sequence). The CDR3 sequence is CSARKHETQYF. CDR3 DNA: TGCAGTGCTAGGAAACATGAGACCCAGTACTTC.

The J gene is TRBJ2-5, the V gene TRBV9, with D possibly being TRBD1 (6 bases). Germline V CDR1 and CDR2: SGDLS, YYNGEE. V lost 7 bases to trimming and J lost 1 base, with 14 bases between them. The CDR3 length is 14 residues. CDR3 loop: CASSNLDSQETQYF. The CDR3 DNA reads as TGTGCCAGCTCGAATTTGGACAGCCAAGAGACCCAGTACTTC.

Worth noting for this clone: One end of the junction does not line up with germline, which may come from a read error. CDR3 loop: CASSLGFTGGYEQYF. In DNA form, the CDR3 reads TGTGCTAGCAGCTTAGGGTTTACAGGGGGCTACGAGCAGTACTTC. This sequence joins TRBV7-7 and TRBJ2-7; 8 bases line up with TRBD1. Germline V gene lookup returns CDR1 SSHAT and CDR2 FNYEAQ (reference sequence). The CDR3 extends over 15 amino acids.

The chain recombines TRBV29-1 with TRBJ1-4; maybe TRBD1 (6 bases). Germline V gene lookup returns CDR1 SQVTM and CDR2 ANQGSEA. Trimming shortened V by 6 bases and J by 4 bases, and 15 bases separated the two germline ends. This CDR3 region has 14 residues. The CDR3 spells CSVAGAWGNEKLFF. Here the CDR3 DNA reads TGCAGCGTGGCAGGGGCTTGGGGTAATGAAAAACTGTTTTTT.

The rearrangement uses TRBV2 and TRBJ1-5; the match to TRBD1 covers 7 bases. CDR1 and CDR2 (germline): SNHLY, FYNNEI. The CDR3 is 14 residues long. V trimming: 8 bases; J trimming: 2 bases; junction bases outside the gene matches: 6. The CDR3 nucleotides are TGTGCCAGCCAAGACAGGGTTGGCAATCAGCCCCAGCATTTT. This encodes CASQDRVGNQPQHF.